The TCR beta chain under discussion was sequenced for a study of T cell changes during pregnancy in multiple sclerosis. Trimming removed 2 bases at V and 9 bases at J, with 12 bases between. Per germline, CDR1 SGHRS and CDR2 YFSETQ. This CDR3 spans 14 amino acids. The method was immunoSEQ multiplex PCR; TCRdb's version includes in-frame clones alone and lacks a portion of them. The table lists tens of thousands of clones, 80% to 95% of them singletons, with 0.25% to 0.3% in the top ten. The sequence came from a female donor with multiple sclerosis, enrolled in a pregnancy study. The chain joins TRBV5-1 to TRBJ1-6; the D is unclear. The sequenced sample was CD4+ T cells from peripheral blood mononuclear cells, obtained in the second trimester of pregnancy. CDR3 bases: TGCGCCAGCAGCTTAGCGGGAAGAGGTTCACCCCTCCACTTT. Translated, it gives CASSLAGRGSPLHF.